A selection of T cell receptor beta chains follows, all from one sample in a study of blood T cell repertoires in COVID-19. Assay: immunoSEQ multiplex PCR; the TCRdb copy retains only in-frame clones and omits some. Seen here are approximately 280,000 clones, about nine tenths observed once, and the top ten hold around 12%. The sample was peripheral blood. These receptors all stem from a woman aged 60-75 years with acute or convalescent COVID-19. Each CDR3 is given without its conserved first and last residue.

cdr3_length v_call cdr3_aa
12 TRBV19 ASSIGGTNYGYT
10 TRBV6-2/TRBV6-3 ASSGLGYEQY
11 TRBV19 ASSIGRYNEQF
11 TRBV12-3/TRBV12-4 ASSRDSRGELF
10 TRBV5-1 ASSTTRDEQY
11 TRBV6-5 ASNRGGAYEQY
14 TRBV19 ASSIIGGVSTDTQY
11 TRBV29-1 SVGGGSSGELF
13 TRBV18 ASSPLAGGSYEQY
9 TRBV7-2 ASTNYNEQF
12 TRBV27 ASSRQGASYGYT
9 TRBV2 AGRRENEQF
14 TRBV29-1 STTSGGSTVGETQY
14 TRBV9 ASSVSSLAGLNEQF
11 TRBV28 ASSPQYYRAKY